The 9 T cell receptor beta chains below all came from one sample that was sequenced in a study of CD8 T cells in ankylosing spondylitis (dated by TCRdb to about 2017). The library was built by means of 5' RACE. Sequencing relied on an Illumina HiSeq 2500. TCRdb's own reprocessing of the public reads used fastp at Q25 and MiXCR and kept productive beta chains. All rows with the same CDR3 protein become a single entry with the most common DNA and genes. A total of around 130,000 distinct CDR3 sequences appear in this sample, over 6.5% of them only once. Jointly, the top ten make up 9% to 15% of the sample. The specimen was blood, either unsorted or a sorted T cell fraction (not recorded which). These receptors came from a male donor with ankylosing spondylitis or in good health (not recorded which).

The sample holds many counts of this clonotype. The chain has TRBV6-1 and TRBJ2-3, with 7 bases aligning to TRBD1. In germline, CDR1 is MNHNS, CDR2 SASEGT. This CDR3 has 14 residues. V gave up 5 bases and J gave up 2 bases; unmatched junction bases: 4. The CDR3 bases are TGTGCCAGCAGTCGGGGACAGTACACAGATACGCAGTATTTT. Its protein is CASSRGQYTDTQYF.

This clonotype appeared many times. This chain connects TRBV7-2 to TRBJ2-3; no firm D call. V lost 6 bases, J lost 6 bases, and 19 bases lay in between. The CDR3 has 15 residues. Germline CDR1 SGHTA, CDR2 FQGNSA. The CDR3 sequence: CASRFIPTRADTQYF. CDR3 DNA: TGTGCCAGCAGATTTATCCCGACAAGGGCGGATACGCAGTATTTT.

This clonotype was found a few times. The rearrangement uses TRBV10-3 and TRBJ1-2, with D possibly being TRBD1 (6 bases). CDR3 length: 15 residues. V lost 0 bases to trimming and J lost 8 bases, with 16 bases between them. Germline values: CDR1 ENHRY, CDR2 SYGVKD. In DNA form, the CDR3 reads TGTGCCATCAGTGAGTCTCAAGGGACAAAGGAAGGCTACACCTTC. Amino acids: CAISESQGTKEGYTF.

This clonotype was found many times. The chain joins TRBV11-2 to TRBJ1-4; unclear D gene. Germline-derived CDR1 and CDR2 are SGHAT and FQNNGV. The germline V and J ends were trimmed by 5 bases and 8 bases, with 15 bases remaining between them. CDR3 length: 14 amino acids. DNA of the CDR3: TGTGCCAGCAGCGTTACGTTTAGGGAGGAAAAACTGTTTTTT. This translates into CASSVTFREEKLFF.

This clonotype was detected ten times or more. The chain employs TRBV9 and TRBJ2-1; maybe TRBD2 (7 bases). With 1 base removed from V and 7 bases from J, the gap between germline ends came to 15 bases. Germline V gene sequence: CDR1 SGDLS, CDR2 YYNGEE. The length of the CDR3 is 15 residues. DNA for the CDR3: TGTGCCAGCAGCGTATCGGGGGGCTTTCCGAATGAGCAGTTCTTC. Amino acid sequence: CASSVSGGFPNEQFF.

The count of this clonotype is one. The chain is built from TRBV19 and TRBJ2-1; tentative D call: TRBD2 (6 bases). Trimming pared 3 bases from V and 7 bases from J, leaving 16 bases between. This CDR3 has 15 residues. Germline V gives CDR1 LNHDA, CDR2 SQIVND (reference sequence). CDR3 sequence reads: CASSIMEGPGNEQFF. CDR3 nucleotides: TGTGCCAGTAGTATTATGGAGGGCCCGGGTAATGAGCAGTTCTTC.

This clonotype showed up many times. The CDR3 spells CASSLTGVDSPLHF. CDR3 sequence (DNA): TGTGCCAGCTCACTTACAGGGGTTGATTCACCCCTCCACTTT. The rearrangement joins TRBV18 to TRBJ1-6; TRBD1 agrees at 7 bases. The CDR3 runs to 14 residues. The V segment lost 4 bases and the J segment 8 bases; nucleotides outside the gene matches: 5. Germline loops: CDR1 KGHSH, CDR2 LQKENI.

This clonotype was observed at least ten times. The chain recombines TRBV6-5 with TRBJ1-1, with 7 bases identical to TRBD1. J was trimmed by 4 bases and V by 5 bases; bases with no gene match: 1. In germline, CDR1 is MNHEY, CDR2 SVGAGI. The CDR3 loop spans 12 amino acids. The CDR3 DNA reads as TGTGCCAGCAGTCGACAGGGCACTGAAGCTTTCTTT. It encodes CASSRQGTEAFF.

The gene calls are TRBV5-1 and TRBJ1-6; D is ambiguous. Per the germline V gene, CDR1 is SGHRS and CDR2 is YFSETQ. The CDR3 totals 13 residues. V lost 4 bases, J lost 7 bases, and 9 bases lay in between. CDR3 sequence: CASSPGKNSPLHF. Here the CDR3 DNA reads TGCGCCAGCAGCCCAGGCAAGAATTCACCCCTCCACTTT.